The T cell receptor (beta chain) under discussion was sequenced for a study of blood T cell repertoires in COVID-19. Study-wide context: Researchers got acute and convalescent COVID-19 samples from the United States, Italy and Spain. Nucleic acid was either cDNA or gDNA, and it came from T cells, B-cell-depleted T cells, or PBMCs.

As originally analysed: Estimated nucleated cell counts came from reference gene primer amplification. Libraries were prepared by immunoSEQ multiplex PCR; TCRdb keeps only in-frame clonotypes and omits some of them. V, J and clone size are those of that table, while D and trimming were read from the DNA. Among 120,000 or so clones listed, around 63% were seen once. This CDR3 has 15 residues. Germline values: CDR1 SGHTA, CDR2 FQGNSA. J gave up 9 bases and V 7 bases, and 15 bases lay outside the gene matches. The source is a woman aged 65 to 85 with acute or convalescent COVID-19. The sample taken for sequencing was peripheral blood. The chain links TRBV7-2 to TRBJ2-1; 7 bases are shared with TRBD2. In DNA, the CDR3 is TGTGCCAGCATCCAGAATCGGGCTAGCGGTGGTGAGCAGTTCTTC. Its translation is CASIQNRASGGEQFF.